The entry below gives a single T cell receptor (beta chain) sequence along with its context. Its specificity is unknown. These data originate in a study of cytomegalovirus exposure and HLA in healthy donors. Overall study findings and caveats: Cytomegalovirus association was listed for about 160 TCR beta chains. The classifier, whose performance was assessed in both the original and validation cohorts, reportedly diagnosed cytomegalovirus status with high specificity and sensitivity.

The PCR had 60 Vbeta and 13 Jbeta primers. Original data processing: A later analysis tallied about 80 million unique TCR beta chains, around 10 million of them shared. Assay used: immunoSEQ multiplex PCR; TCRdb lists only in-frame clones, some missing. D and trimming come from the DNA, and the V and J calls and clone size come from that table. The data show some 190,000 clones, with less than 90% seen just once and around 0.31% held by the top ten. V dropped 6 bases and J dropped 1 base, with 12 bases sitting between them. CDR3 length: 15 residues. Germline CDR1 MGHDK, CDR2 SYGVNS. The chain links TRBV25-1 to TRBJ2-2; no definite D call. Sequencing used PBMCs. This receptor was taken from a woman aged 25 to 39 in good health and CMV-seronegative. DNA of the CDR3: TGTGCCAGCAGGTTGGCGGAAGAGAACACCGGGGAGCTGTTTTTT. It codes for CASRLAEENTGELFF.